This T cell receptor (beta chain) was found in a study of blood T cell repertoires in COVID-19. Study background: COVID-19 samples, acute and convalescent, were from the United States, Italy and Spain.

Assay used: immunoSEQ multiplex PCR; TCRdb lists only in-frame clones, some missing. The sample yields over 60,000 clones, over 85% seen once. V was trimmed by 3 bases and J by 7 bases, leaving 13 bases between them. Looked up from germline, CDR1 is MNHEY and CDR2 is SVGAGI. This CDR3 comprises 14 residues. The receptor comes from a woman of 80 years or more with active or convalescent COVID-19. Sequencing was done on a sample of peripheral blood. The chain uses TRBV6-5 and TRBJ2-1; D may be TRBD2 (6 bases). DNA of the CDR3: TGTGCCAGCAGTTATTCCGGCGGAGGGAATGAGCAGTTCTTC. It translates to CASSYSGGGNEQFF.